This T cell receptor beta chain derives from a study of blood T cell repertoires in COVID-19. Turning to the study itself: Researchers got acute and convalescent COVID-19 samples from the United States, Italy and Spain. PBMCs, B-cell-depleted T cells, or T cells provided the cDNA or gDNA that made up the material.

Per the study methods: Reference gene primers were amplified, and this amplification served to estimate nucleated cell counts. The table came from immunoSEQ multiplex PCR; TCRdb's copy has only in-frame clones and leaves some out. V and J calls and clone size are given by that table; D and trimming were obtained from the DNA. Among about 140,000 clones listed, over 70% were seen once. CDR1 SEHNR and CDR2 FQNEAQ come from the germline V gene (reference sequence). The CDR3 is 15 residues long. V gave up 3 bases and J gave up 4 bases, with 13 bases separating them. Sequences were obtained from peripheral blood. This rearrangement joins TRBV7-9 to TRBJ1-3, with D possibly being TRBD1 (5 bases). The clonotype was recovered from a man in his 70s who had recovered from COVID-19. CDR3 bases: TGTGCCAGCAGCTTGAGGAGGGGTGAGGGAAACACCATATATTTT. Protein: CASSLRRGEGNTIYF.